This TCR beta chain was captured in a study of T cells after yellow fever vaccination. 5'RACE template switching added a universal primer site and UMIs to TCR cDNA. MiXCR was run by TCRdb on the 5' RACE reads, yielding one entry per CDR3 protein. The data contain approximately 550,000 distinct CDR3 sequences, roughly 19% of them seen just once; the ten biggest clones take up approximately 15%. This clonotype was found a few times. Its target is not known. The length of the CDR3 is 15 residues. With V trimmed by 3 bases and J by 4 bases, 5 bases remained unmatched. The study's findings and limits: Subsequent to the booster, the majority of primary-vaccination clones reappeared (less than 97% CD4, 88% CD8). Weaker, the secondary response peaked sooner, at day 5 versus 15.

This rearrangement joins TRBV12-3 or TRBV12-4 to TRBJ2-1; 8 bases align to TRBD2. This receptor was taken from a man under 40 who received the YFV17D yellow fever vaccine. This material consisted of PBMCs, taken 15 days after the yellow fever booster vaccination. DNA of the CDR3: TGTGCCAGCAGTTTCGTCTTAGCGGGATACAATGAGCAGTTCTTC. Its translation: CASSFVLAGYNEQFF.